The T cell receptor (beta chain) under discussion was sequenced for a study of cytomegalovirus exposure and HLA in healthy donors. Germline-derived CDR1 and CDR2 are MNHNS and SASEGT. The V end was cut by 7 bases, the J end by 2 bases, with 15 bases between. CDR3 length: 14 amino acids. PCR involved 60 Vbeta and 13 Jbeta primers. Only in-frame clones appear in the TCRdb table, and some are missing; sequencing was by immunoSEQ multiplex PCR. Of more than 110,000 clones detected, around 10% appear once; the ten largest clones hold 1.5% to 2%. This clone was seen only a few times. The chain joins TRBV6-1 to TRBJ2-7, with D tentatively TRBD1 (5 bases). Sample: PBMCs. This sequence was found in a man aged 50 or older in good health and CMV-seronegative. The CDR3 coding sequence is TGTGCCAGCAATGATGGACAAGGACCCTACGAGCAGTACTTC. Its protein is CASNDGQGPYEQYF.